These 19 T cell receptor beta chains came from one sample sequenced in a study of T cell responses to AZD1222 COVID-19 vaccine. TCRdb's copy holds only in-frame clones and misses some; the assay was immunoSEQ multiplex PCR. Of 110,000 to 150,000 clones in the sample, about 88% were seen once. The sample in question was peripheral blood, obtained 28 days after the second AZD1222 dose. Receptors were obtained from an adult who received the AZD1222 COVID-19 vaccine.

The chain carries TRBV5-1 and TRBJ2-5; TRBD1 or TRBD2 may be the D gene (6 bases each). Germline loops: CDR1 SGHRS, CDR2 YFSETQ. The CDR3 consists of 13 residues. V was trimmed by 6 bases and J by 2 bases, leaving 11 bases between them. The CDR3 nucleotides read TGCGCCAGCAATCGAGGGGGGCAAGAGACCCAGTACTTC. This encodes CASNRGGQETQYF.

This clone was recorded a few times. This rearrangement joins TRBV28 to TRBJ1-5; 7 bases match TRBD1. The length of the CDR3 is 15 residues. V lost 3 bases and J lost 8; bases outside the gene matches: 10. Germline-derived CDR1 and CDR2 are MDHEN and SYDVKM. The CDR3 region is CASSLGQKELEPQHF. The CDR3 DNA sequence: TGTGCCAGCAGTTTGGGACAGAAAGAACTTGAGCCCCAGCATTTT.

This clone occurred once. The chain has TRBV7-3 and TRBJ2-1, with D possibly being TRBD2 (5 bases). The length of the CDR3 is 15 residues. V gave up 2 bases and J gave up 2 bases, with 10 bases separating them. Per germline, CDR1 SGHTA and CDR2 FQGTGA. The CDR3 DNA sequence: TGTGCCAGCAGCTTAGGGTCGGGAACCTACAATGAGCAGTTCTTC. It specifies CASSLGSGTYNEQFF.

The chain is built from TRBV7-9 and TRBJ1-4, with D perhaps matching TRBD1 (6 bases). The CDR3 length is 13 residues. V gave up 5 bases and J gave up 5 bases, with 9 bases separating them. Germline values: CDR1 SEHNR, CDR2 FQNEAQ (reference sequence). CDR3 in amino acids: CASSRGANEKLFF. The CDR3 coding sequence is TGTGCCAGCAGCCGGGGGGCAAATGAAAAACTGTTTTTT. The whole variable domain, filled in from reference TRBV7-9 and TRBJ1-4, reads DTGVSQNPRHKITKRGQNVTFRCDPISEHNRLYWYRQTLGQGPEFLTYFQNEAQLEKSRLLSDRFSAERPKGSFSTLEIQRTEQGDSAMYLCASSRGANEKLFFGSGTQLSVL.

CDR3 DNA: TGTGCCATCAGTGCCGGTTATCTCGAGACCCAGTACTTC. Protein sequence: CAISAGYLETQYF. The chain links TRBV10-3 to TRBJ2-5; D not resolved. CDR1 is ENHRY and CDR2 is SYGVKD in the germline V gene. The CDR3 consists of 13 residues. Trimming pared 4 bases from V and 5 bases from J, leaving 11 bases between.

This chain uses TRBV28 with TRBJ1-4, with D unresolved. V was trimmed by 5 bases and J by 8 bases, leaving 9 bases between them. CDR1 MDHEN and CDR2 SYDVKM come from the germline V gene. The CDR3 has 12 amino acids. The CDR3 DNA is TGTGCCAGCAGTCCCTTGACGGAAAAACTGTTTTTT. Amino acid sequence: CASSPLTEKLFF.

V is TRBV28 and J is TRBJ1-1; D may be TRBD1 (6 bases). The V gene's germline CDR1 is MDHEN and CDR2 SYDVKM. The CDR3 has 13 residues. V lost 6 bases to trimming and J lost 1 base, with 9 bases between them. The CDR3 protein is CASSGQPNTEAFF. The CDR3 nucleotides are TGTGCCAGCAGCGGACAGCCGAACACTGAAGCTTTCTTT.

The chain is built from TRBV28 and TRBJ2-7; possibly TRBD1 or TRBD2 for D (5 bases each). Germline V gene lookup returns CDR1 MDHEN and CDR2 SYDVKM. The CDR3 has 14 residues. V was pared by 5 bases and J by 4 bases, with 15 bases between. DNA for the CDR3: TGTGCCAGCAGTCCGGGACCGTACCCTTACGAGCAGTACTTC. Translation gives CASSPGPYPYEQYF.

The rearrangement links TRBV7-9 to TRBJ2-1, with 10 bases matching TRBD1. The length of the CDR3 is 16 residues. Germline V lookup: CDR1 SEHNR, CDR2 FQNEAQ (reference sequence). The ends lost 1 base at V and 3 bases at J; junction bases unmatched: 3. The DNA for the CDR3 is TGTGCCAGCAGCTTAGTTGGGACAGGGGACTACAATGAGCAGTTCTTC. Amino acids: CASSLVGTGDYNEQFF.

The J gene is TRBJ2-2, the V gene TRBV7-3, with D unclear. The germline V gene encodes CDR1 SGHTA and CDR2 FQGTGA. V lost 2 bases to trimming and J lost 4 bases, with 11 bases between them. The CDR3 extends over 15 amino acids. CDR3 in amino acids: CASSLDGVGTGELFF. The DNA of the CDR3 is TGTGCCAGCAGCTTAGATGGCGTGGGCACCGGGGAGCTGTTTTTT.

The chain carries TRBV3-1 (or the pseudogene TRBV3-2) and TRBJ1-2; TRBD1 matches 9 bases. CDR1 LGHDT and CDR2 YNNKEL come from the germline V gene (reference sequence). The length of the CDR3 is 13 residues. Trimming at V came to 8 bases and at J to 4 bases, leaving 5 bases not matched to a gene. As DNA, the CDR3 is TGTGCCAGCGGTTCACAGGGGGCCTATGGCTACACCTTC. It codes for CASGSQGAYGYTF.

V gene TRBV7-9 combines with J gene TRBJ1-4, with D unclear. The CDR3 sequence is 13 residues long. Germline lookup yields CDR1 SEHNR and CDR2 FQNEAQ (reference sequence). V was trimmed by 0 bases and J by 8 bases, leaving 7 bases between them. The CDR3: CASSLAPREKLFF. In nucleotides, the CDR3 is TGTGCCAGCAGCTTAGCGCCGAGAGAAAAACTGTTTTTT.

In DNA, the CDR3 is TGTGCCTGGATACCCCAGCTGGCACTAGCGGGAGGCATCCAAGGGGAGCAGTTCTTC. As protein: CAWIPQLALAGGIQGEQFF. The J gene is TRBJ2-1, the V gene TRBV30; 12 bases fit TRBD2. The CDR3 extends over 19 amino acids. The germline CDR1 and CDR2 sequences are GTSNPN and SVGIG (reference sequence). J lost 10 bases, V lost 4 bases, and 23 bases had no gene match.

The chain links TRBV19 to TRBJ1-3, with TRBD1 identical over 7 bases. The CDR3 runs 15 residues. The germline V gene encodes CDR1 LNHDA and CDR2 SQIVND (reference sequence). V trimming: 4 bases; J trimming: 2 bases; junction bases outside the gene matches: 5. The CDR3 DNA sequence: TGTGCCAGTAGTACCTCTGACAGGGCTGGAAACACCATATATTTT. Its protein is CASSTSDRAGNTIYF.

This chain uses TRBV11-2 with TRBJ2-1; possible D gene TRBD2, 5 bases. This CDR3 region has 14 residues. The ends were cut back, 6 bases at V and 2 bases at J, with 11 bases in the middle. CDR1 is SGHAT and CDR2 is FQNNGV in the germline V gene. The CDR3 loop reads CASRRMTTYNEQFF. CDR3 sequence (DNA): TGTGCCAGCAGGAGGATGACTACCTACAATGAGCAGTTCTTC.

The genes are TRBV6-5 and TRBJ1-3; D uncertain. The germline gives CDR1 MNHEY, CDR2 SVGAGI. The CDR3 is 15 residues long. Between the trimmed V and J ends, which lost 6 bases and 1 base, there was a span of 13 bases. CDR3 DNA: TGTGCCAGCAGCAGGATTGGTGCGTCTGGAAACACCATATATTTT. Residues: CASSRIGASGNTIYF.

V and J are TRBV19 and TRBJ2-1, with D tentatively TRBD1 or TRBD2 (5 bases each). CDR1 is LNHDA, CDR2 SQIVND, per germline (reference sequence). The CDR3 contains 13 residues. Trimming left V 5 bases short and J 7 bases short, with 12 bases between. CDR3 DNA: TGTGCCAGTAGTCCGGGACGGATAAATGAGCAGTTCTTC. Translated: CASSPGRINEQFF.

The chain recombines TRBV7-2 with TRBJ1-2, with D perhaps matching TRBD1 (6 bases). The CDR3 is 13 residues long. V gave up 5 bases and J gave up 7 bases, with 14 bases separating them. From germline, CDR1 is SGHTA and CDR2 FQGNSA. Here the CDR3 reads CASSGQGHSGYTF. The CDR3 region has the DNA TGTGCCAGCAGCGGCCAGGGGCATAGTGGCTACACCTTC.

The CDR3 region has the DNA TGTGCCAGCAGCTTGTTTATTGGTGAGCAGTTCTTC. Translation: CASSLFIGEQFF. This chain uses TRBV5-6 with TRBJ2-1; D not resolved. This CDR3 comprises 12 residues. Germline CDR1 and CDR2: SGHDT and YYEEEE. Trimming cost V 1 base and J 9 bases, with 8 bases left between them.